The 16 T cell receptor beta chains below all came from one sample that was sequenced in a study of cytomegalovirus exposure and HLA in healthy donors. PCR was performed using 60 Vbeta and 13 Jbeta primers. Only in-frame clones appear in the TCRdb table, and some are missing; sequencing was by immunoSEQ multiplex PCR. Of about 85,000 clones listed, approximately 80% are singletons. The sequenced material came from PBMCs. Receptors were obtained from a woman aged 45-60 years in good health and CMV-seropositive.

The chain is built from TRBV6-5 and TRBJ1-5; D gene ambiguous. In germline, CDR1 is MNHEY, CDR2 SVGAGI. The ends were cut back, 6 bases at V and 0 bases at J, with 6 bases in the middle. This CDR3 has 13 amino acids. CDR3 sequence: CASRPGSNQPQHF. In DNA form, the CDR3 reads TGTGCCAGCAGGCCGGGTAGCAATCAGCCCCAGCATTTT.

This chain joins TRBV10-3 and TRBJ1-1; D is perhaps TRBD1 (5 bases). The CDR3 totals 12 residues. Germline V lookup: CDR1 ENHRY, CDR2 SYGVKD. The germline V and J ends were trimmed by 3 bases and 7 bases, with 9 bases remaining between them. CDR3 sequence (DNA): TGTGCCATCAGTGAAGGGAGGGGTGAAGCTTTCTTT. This gives the protein CAISEGRGEAFF.

This clone appeared a few times. J is TRBJ2-1 and V is TRBV7-2; the D gene is possibly TRBD2 (5 bases). The ends were cut back, 0 bases at V and 8 bases at J, with 23 bases in the middle. The CDR3 is 18 residues long. The germline CDR1 and CDR2 sequences are SGHTA and FQGNSA. The CDR3 loop is CASSLAVLASRVKDEQFF. The CDR3 nucleotides read TGTGCCAGCAGCTTAGCGGTTCTGGCTAGCAGAGTAAAGGATGAGCAGTTCTTC.

This chain links TRBV4-2 with TRBJ2-1; 8 bases fit TRBD2. Trimming cost V 3 bases and J 1 base; bases outside gene matches: 5. Germline CDR1 LGHNA, CDR2 YNFKEQ. The CDR3 is made up of 16 amino acids. The CDR3 is CASSHESGSSYNEQFF. The DNA of the CDR3 is TGTGCCAGCAGCCACGAAAGCGGGAGTTCCTACAATGAGCAGTTCTTC.

Turning to this clone: Different DNA sequences within this sample yield the same CDR3. V usage is TRBV18 and J usage is TRBJ2-5; D remains unclear. The germline V gene encodes CDR1 KGHSH and CDR2 LQKENI. The length of the CDR3 is 13 residues. Trimming cost V 3 bases and J 1 base, with 6 bases left between them. For the CDR3, the DNA is TGTGCCAGCTCACCTGACATCCAAGAGACCCAGTACTTC. As protein: CASSPDIQETQYF.

The CDR3 here is CASSPQGWDTEAFF. CDR3 bases: TGTGCCAGCAGCCCACAGGGTTGGGACACTGAAGCTTTCTTT. The gene calls are TRBV7-9 and TRBJ1-1; possibly TRBD1 for D (6 bases). CDR3 size: 14 residues. In germline, CDR1 is SEHNR, CDR2 FQNEAQ (reference sequence). The V end lost 5 bases, the J end lost 3 bases, and 13 bases lay between the germline ends.

V gene TRBV11-2 combines with J gene TRBJ1-3; 12 nucleotides line up with TRBD1. Per the germline V gene, CDR1 is SGHAT and CDR2 is FQNNGV. This CDR3 has 15 amino acids. V shed 8 bases and J 3 bases; nucleotides not matched to a gene: 5. The CDR3 region has the DNA TGTGCCAGCGGCGGGACAGGGGGCTATGGAAACACCATATATTTT. Translation gives CASGGTGGYGNTIYF.

The chain carries TRBV19 and TRBJ2-1; 7 nucleotides agree with TRBD1. Trimming at V came to 5 bases and at J to 4 bases, leaving 5 bases not matched to a gene. From germline, CDR1 is LNHDA and CDR2 SQIVND (reference sequence). The CDR3 covers 14 residues. In nucleotides, the CDR3 is TGTGCCAGTAGTCCCCAGGGGGTATACAATGAGCAGTTCTTC. Its protein is CASSPQGVYNEQFF.

About this clone: Germline is not matched at one junction end, which may reflect a read error. The chain links TRBV7-9 to TRBJ2-3, with TRBD1 as a possible D gene (7 bases). Per the germline V gene, CDR1 is SEHNR and CDR2 is FQNEAQ (reference sequence). This CDR3 is built from 16 residues. CDR3 coding DNA: TGTTCCAGCAGCTTAGCGGCAGGGGGGAGCACAGATACGCAGTATTTT. This encodes CSSSLAAGGSTDTQYF.

CDR3 bases: TGCGCCAGCAGCCAATTACTAGCGGGGGGCCTCAATGAGCAGTTCTTC. Translating it yields CASSQLLAGGLNEQFF. The rearrangement links TRBV4-1 to TRBJ2-1, with TRBD2 matching 12 bases. V was clipped by 2 bases and J by 6 bases; unmatched bases: 5. Germline loops: CDR1 MGHRA, CDR2 YSYEKL. There are 16 residues in the CDR3.

This chain connects TRBV5-1 to TRBJ2-7; D is uncertain. CDR3 length: 16 amino acids. The germline CDR1 and CDR2 sequences are SGHRS and YFSETQ. V lost 1 base and J 0 bases, leaving 14 bases between the germline ends. This CDR3 is CASSLPVGSLSYEQYF. The CDR3 DNA reads as TGCGCCAGCAGCTTGCCGGTCGGGTCGCTCTCCTACGAGCAGTACTTC.

The rearrangement uses TRBV6-4 and TRBJ2-2; TRBD2 is a possible D gene (5 bases). CDR1 and CDR2 (germline): MRHNA, SNTAGT. The germline V and J ends were trimmed by 8 bases and 4 bases, with 14 bases remaining between them. The CDR3 sequence is 14 residues long. The DNA for the CDR3 is TGTGCCAGCCGTAGCGAACAGTTCACCGGGGAGCTGTTTTTT. Translation gives CASRSEQFTGELFF.

The V and J genes are TRBV5-1 and TRBJ2-5; D possibly corresponds to TRBD1 (6 bases). Germline-derived CDR1 and CDR2 are SGHRS and YFSETQ. The length of the CDR3 is 15 residues. V was shortened by 0 bases and J by 5 bases, with 14 bases between the two germline ends. This CDR3 is CASSLGTASGETQYF. The CDR3 DNA reads TGCGCCAGCAGCTTGGGGACAGCTTCGGGGGAGACCCAGTACTTC.

CDR3 in amino acids: CSVEDLWTVYGYTF. The CDR3 DNA reads as TGCAGCGTTGAAGATTTGTGGACAGTCTATGGCTACACCTTC. J is TRBJ1-2 and V is TRBV29-1; D possibly corresponds to TRBD1 (6 bases). In germline, CDR1 is SQVTM, CDR2 ANQGSEA. There are 14 residues in the CDR3. V lost 0 bases and J 4 bases, leaving 12 bases between the germline ends.

Only a few counts were recorded for this clone. The gene calls are TRBV5-5 and TRBJ1-4, with no clear D. Deletions cut 4 bases from V and 11 bases from J, with 18 bases between. The germline V gene has CDR1 SGHKS and CDR2 YYEKEE (reference sequence). The CDR3 runs 14 residues. CDR3 DNA: TGTGCCAGCAGCGCCGCGGGCGGGGTACAGAAACTGTTTTTT. Translating gives CASSAAGGVQKLFF.

This clone was detected only a few times. The chain employs TRBV30 and TRBJ1-2; TRBD1 is a possible D gene (5 bases). Germline assignment: CDR1 GTSNPN and CDR2 SVGIG (reference sequence). V was clipped by 2 bases and J by 8 bases, with 15 bases between them. The CDR3 totals 13 residues. For the CDR3, the DNA is TGTGCCTGGAGTTCTACAGGCTTGGGAGGCTACACCTTC. This translates into CAWSSTGLGGYTF. The variable domain in full, with the rest retrieved from reference TRBV30 and TRBJ1-2, is SQTIHQWPATLVQPVGSPLSLECTVEGTSNPNLYWYRQAAGRGLQLLFYSVGIGQISSEVPQNLSASRPQDRQFILSSKKLLLSDSGFYLCAWSSTGLGGYTFGSGTRLTVV.